The sequence of this T cell receptor beta chain was determined in a study of OX40 agonist ivuxolimab in advanced cancers. TCRdb keeps only in-frame clones here, not all; method: immunoSEQ multiplex PCR. In the table there are under 50,000 clones, 60% to 80% of which are singletons. Researchers took blood at baseline, on cycle 4 day 1, and on cycle 7 day 1. Details on this clone: What it recognizes is unknown.

Whole-study results and caveats: The average count of expanded clones was higher among CD8+ T cells than among CD4+.

CDR3 length: 14 residues. Germline V gives CDR1 SGHNT, CDR2 YYREEE (reference sequence). With 10 bases clipped from V and 0 bases from J, the junction kept 7 bases outside the gene matches. The sample in question was CD4+ or CD8+ T cells sorted from blood, obtained in a trial of the OX40 agonist ivuxolimab. The chain employs TRBV5-4 and TRBJ2-3; 8 bases match TRBD2. The receptor's source is an adult with an advanced solid tumor such as melanoma, head and neck, liver or kidney cancer. CDR3 nucleotide sequence: TGTGCCGGACGACTAGCGACTAGCACAGATACGCAGTATTTT. Amino acid sequence: CAGRLATSTDTQYF.